This T cell receptor beta chain derives from a study of OX40 agonist ivuxolimab in advanced cancers. Regarding the research as a whole: Ivuxolimab was an agonistic, fully human IgG2 monoclonal antibody directed against OX40 (CD134), a costimulatory receptor. Intravenous ivuxolimab was administered to patients every 2 weeks at six dose levels: 0.01, 0.1, 0.3, 1.5, 3 and 10 mg/kg. Of the approximately 54 patients in dose escalation, some 20 had hepatocellular carcinoma, some 15 had melanoma, 9 had renal cell carcinoma and 9 had head and neck cancer. In the dose-escalation cohort, 70% to 90% of patients were male, and the mean age was approximately 60 years with a range of roughly 20 to 85. Patients were allowed to have had prior anti-PD-1, anti-PD-L1 or anti-CTLA-4 therapy, and 40% of the dose-escalation patients had been treated with checkpoint inhibitors. Partial responses occurred in three dose-escalation patients: two with cutaneous melanoma and one with hepatocellular carcinoma. The purpose of peripheral TCRbeta sequencing was to test whether ivuxolimab changed TCR sequence diversity and led to clonal T-cell expansion. The paper reports the monotherapy dose-escalation portion (N of about 56 patients) of the phase I ivuxolimab trial.

To sequence the TCRbeta CDR3 region, genomic DNA was isolated from the sorted cells. The immunoSEQ Assay was used to sequence the TCRbeta CDR3 regions. TCRdb mirrors the immuneACCESS table, restricted to in-frame sequences. Some clones are absent from its copies; in checked studies, under half trace to an unresolved V gene, and the reason for the others is unknown. Here the sample has 60,000 to 65,000 clones; around 84% occur a single time. The ten largest clones capture around 3% of the sample. The trial excluded patients who had a history of autoimmune disease or were on systemic immunosuppression. Peripheral blood for TCR sequencing was drawn from every dose cohort at baseline, at cycle 4 day 1 and at cycle 7 day 1. Samples were obtained from an open-label, multicenter, first-in-human phase I dose-escalation trial of ivuxolimab. Adults with locally advanced or metastatic melanoma, renal cell, hepatocellular, or head and neck squamous cell carcinoma were enrolled in the trial. CD4+ and CD8+ T cells were sorted separately from peripheral blood before TCR sequencing.

What the study reported, not specific to this receptor: At doses from 0.1 to 3.0 mg/kg, clonal expansion was seen in both CD4+ and CD8+ blood T cells between baseline and week 6. After ivuxolimab, CD8+ T cells had more expanded clones than CD4+ T cells on average. Which antigens the clonally expanded peripheral T cells were specific for was not determined. In the 0.1-3.0 mg/kg groups, partial responders were among the patients with the lowest normalized peripheral clonal expansion, particularly in CD8+ T cells. Low levels of normalized T-cell clonal expansion were also seen in some patients who did not respond.

CDR1 and CDR2 are read off the germline V gene as SGHVS and FQNEAQ. Measured from the cysteine to the phenylalanine, the CDR3 is 18 residues long. Only the CDR3 DNA is retained, 54 bases long and in frame from the first base. In regard to this clone: Which antigen it targets is not known. The junction shows a germline mismatch at one end, possibly a read error.

The chain was built from TRBV7-8 and TRBJ1-3; 9 central nucleotides agree with TRBD1. This specimen was CD4+ or CD8+ T cells sorted from blood, taken in a trial of the OX40 agonist ivuxolimab. This receptor was identified in an adult with an advanced solid tumor such as melanoma, head and neck, liver or kidney cancer. The sequenced DNA: TGTGCCAGCACCTTATCGGGTTGGGACAGGGTGAAAGGAAACACCATATATTTT. Protein translation: CASTLSGWDRVKGNTIYF.